This TCR beta chain originates from a study of T cells in women clearing cervical HPV infection. This CDR3 spans 18 amino acids. J lost 2 bases, V lost 8 bases, and 19 bases had no gene match. The germline V gene has CDR1 SNHLY and CDR2 FYNNEI. General study results and limits: It is unknown whether associations predate infection; no effector/memory or HPV-specific sorting.

The repertoire was sequenced with immunoSEQ multiplex PCR; TCRdb's copy has only in-frame clones and lacks some. The specimen's table records about 39,000 clones. Turning to this clone: What it binds is unknown. The CDR3 is cut off 3 residues early in the read; its end comes from the germline J gene.

The chain links TRBV2 to TRBJ2-7; 9 positions match TRBD1. The receptor comes from a woman aged 18-69 years with a cervical HPV16 infection that either progressed to CIN3+ or cleared (not recorded which). The sample was blood buffy coat. The CDR3 loop reads CASFSSGTGFGGPYEQYF. The sequenced part of the CDR3 DNA is TGTGCCAGCTTTAGCTCCGGGACAGGGTTTGGGGGCCCCTACGAG.